This is a list of T cell receptor beta chains from one sample in a study of shared clonotypes between healthy human individuals. Using immunoSEQ multiplex PCR, the repertoire was profiled, and TCRdb retains in-frame clones only, with some absent. In the table there are more than 2 million clones, 80% to 95% of which are singletons. The specimen sequenced was naive CD8+ T cells from PBMCs. These receptors all come from a man in his late teens or twenties in good health. Some clones in this sample may be carry-over from other donors' samples. Both conserved end residues are part of each CDR3. A D gene is named only where the DNA matches it firmly. Only some rows state a clone size, as once, few, many or a class for expanded clones.

V,D,size,J,DNA,CDR3
TRBV6-1,.,.,TRBJ2-7,TGTGCCAGCAGTCACAGCTCCTACGAGCAGTACTTC,CASSHSSYEQYF
TRBV19,TRBD2,.,TRBJ2-7,TGTGCCAGTAGGGGGAGGGGATCCGACGAGCAGTACTTC,CASRGRGSDEQYF
TRBV28,.,.,TRBJ1-4,TGTGCCAGCAACCGGGACTTGGATGAAAAACTGTTTTTT,CASNRDLDEKLFF
TRBV9,TRBD1,once,TRBJ2-1,TGTGCCAGCAGCGTAGAGGTCTGGACAGGGCCTTACAATGAGCAGTTCTTC,CASSVEVWTGPYNEQFF
TRBV4-2,.,.,TRBJ1-2,TGTGCCAGCAGCCAAGAAGGAGCCTATGGCTACACCTTC,CASSQEGAYGYTF
TRBV11-3,TRBD2,.,TRBJ2-1,TGTGCCAGCAGCTCTCGGGCGGGAGGGCGATTCAATGAGCAGTTCTTC,CASSSRAGGRFNEQFF
TRBV6-1,.,.,TRBJ1-1,TGTGCCAGCAGACGACAGAACACTGAAGCTTTCTTT,CASRRQNTEAFF
TRBV6-5,.,.,TRBJ2-2,TGTGCCACCCTTGGGGGGGCGGACGGGGAGCTGTTTTTT,CATLGGADGELFF
TRBV7-2,TRBD2,.,TRBJ2-1,TGTGCCAGCAGCTTAGGTGGACTAGCATCCGAGCAGTTCTTC,CASSLGGLASEQFF
TRBV6-5,.,.,TRBJ2-3,TGTGCCAGCAGCACTATTCCGGGGCTGACAGATACGCAGTATTTT,CASSTIPGLTDTQYF
TRBV5-6,.,.,TRBJ2-7,TGTGCCAGCAGCTTGGGTCCAGTAATCGAGCAGTACTTC,CASSLGPVIEQYF
TRBV7-9,TRBD2,.,TRBJ2-5,TGTGCCAGCAGCTTACAGCGGGAGGTAAAAGAGACCCAGTACTTC,CASSLQREVKETQYF
TRBV7-8,.,.,TRBJ1-1,TGTGCCAGCAGCAAATCCGGGACCTTCGGAATTTTTTTT,CASSKSGTFGIFF
TRBV6-5,.,.,TRBJ2-3,TGTGCCAGCAGTTATGTGGGGGCTAGGGATACGCAGTATTTT,CASSYVGARDTQYF
TRBV7-9,.,.,TRBJ2-4,TGTGCCAGCACCCGAAGTGAGGGGTACGGGAACATTCAGTACTTC,CASTRSEGYGNIQYF
TRBV6-5,.,.,TRBJ1-1,TGTGCCAGCAGTTACTCTGGAGGGAACACTGAAGCTTTCTTT,CASSYSGGNTEAFF
TRBV2,.,.,TRBJ1-1,TGTGCCAGCAGTGGTGAGGGCAGGAACACTGAAGCTTTCTTT,CASSGEGRNTEAFF
TRBV28,.,once,TRBJ1-5,TGTGCCAGCAGTCACCTGGGGGTTTGGGGCAATCAGCCCCAGCATTTT,CASSHLGVWGNQPQHF
TRBV29-1,TRBD1,.,TRBJ1-2,TGCAGCGTTGAAGACCCACAGGGGGCTTATGGCTACACCTTC,CSVEDPQGAYGYTF
TRBV13,.,.,TRBJ2-1,TGTGCCAGCAGCTTTGTCAGCGAGCAGTTCTTC,CASSFVSEQFF
TRBV19,.,once,TRBJ1-2,TGTGCCAGTACCTACCATCCGGGATCCCCCCTTTTTGTATATGGCTACACCTTC,CASTYHPGSPLFVYGYTF
TRBV27,TRBD1,.,TRBJ2-4,TGTGCCAGCAGTCCACAGGGGGCATGGGACATTCAGTACTTC,CASSPQGAWDIQYF